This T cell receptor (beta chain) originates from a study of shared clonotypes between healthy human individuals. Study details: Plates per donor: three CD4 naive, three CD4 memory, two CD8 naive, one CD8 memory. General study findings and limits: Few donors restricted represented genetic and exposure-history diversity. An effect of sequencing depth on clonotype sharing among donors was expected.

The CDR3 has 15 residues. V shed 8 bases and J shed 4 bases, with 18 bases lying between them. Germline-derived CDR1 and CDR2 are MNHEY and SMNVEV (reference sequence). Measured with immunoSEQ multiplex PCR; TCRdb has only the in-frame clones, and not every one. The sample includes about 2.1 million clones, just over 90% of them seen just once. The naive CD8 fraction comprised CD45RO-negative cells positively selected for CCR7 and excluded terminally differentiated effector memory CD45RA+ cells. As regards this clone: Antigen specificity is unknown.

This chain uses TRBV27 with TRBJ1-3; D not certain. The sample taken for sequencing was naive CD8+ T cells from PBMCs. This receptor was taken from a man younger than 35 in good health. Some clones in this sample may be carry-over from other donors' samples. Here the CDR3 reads CASRESPAVGNTIYF. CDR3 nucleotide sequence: TGTGCCAGCCGTGAGTCCCCGGCGGTGGGAAACACCATATATTTT.